Sequencing of this TCR beta chain was carried out in a study of somatic mutations in cytotoxic T cells in rheumatoid arthritis. Study as a whole: Among the T-cell populations stained with V beta antibodies, some were separated by flow sorting at nearly 100% purity, including V beta1+ cells whose TCRB was sequenced.

Regarding this clone: Its matching antigen is unknown. Its ends do not fully match the called genes, so a read error is possible.

Clones were read by immunoSEQ multiplex PCR, and TCRdb kept only the in-frame ones, dropping some. The table lists 20,000 to 25,000 clones, roughly 80% of them singletons. The study's findings and limits: In about an eighth of the roughly 60 patients, the largest CD8+ clone exceeded 20% of CD8+ cells.

Each population, CD4+ and CD8+ cells, was isolated by positive magnetic bead selection and checked for purity by flow cytometry. Material for sequencing was CD8+ T cells sorted from blood. This sequence originates from an adult with rheumatoid arthritis.

The CDR3 sequence is CASSFTAGGSHF. As DNA, the CDR3 is TGCGCCAGCAGCTTTACCGCGGGGGGCTCACACTTC. This chain links TRBV5-1 with TRBJ2-5, with 8 bases fitting TRBD2. The CDR3 contains 12 residues. Germline assignment: CDR1 SGHRS and CDR2 YFSETQ.